These 20 T cell receptor beta chains were sequenced from one sample in a study of blood T cells in healthy people across ages. Primed by a sample-barcoded 5' primer and a J-beta primer mix, a second PCR proceeded for about 6 to 11 cycles. Each CDR3 protein is one row after TCRdb ran MiXCR on the 5' RACE reads. This table holds approximately 1,700,000 distinct CDR3 sequences, around 42% found once. The sample was blood. The source of these receptors is a human donor in good health.

This chain joins TRBV10-3 and TRBJ1-5, with D possibly matching TRBD1 (6 bases). V was cut by 3 bases and J by 2 bases, with 8 bases left in between. Germline V gene lookup returns CDR1 ENHRY and CDR2 SYGVKD. CDR3 length: 14 amino acids. CDR3 in DNA: TGTGCCATCAGTGACAGGGGAGGCAATCAGCCCCAGCATTTT. This codes for CAISDRGGNQPQHF.

This clonotype was detected ten times or more. This chain links TRBV11-2 with TRBJ2-5, with no clear D. V gave up 5 bases and J gave up 2 bases, with 6 bases separating them. This CDR3 region has 12 residues. From germline, CDR1 is SGHAT and CDR2 FQNNGV. The DNA for the CDR3 is TGTGCCAGCAGCCCAGTTCAAGAGACCCAGTACTTC. Translated, it gives CASSPVQETQYF. The whole variable domain, filled in from reference TRBV11-2 and TRBJ2-5, reads EAGVAQSPRYKIIEKRQSVAFWCNPISGHATLYWYQQILGQGPKLLIQFQNNGVVDDSQLPKDRFSAERLKGVDSTLKIQPAKLEDSAVYLCASSPVQETQYFGPGTRLLVL.

There are a few counts of this clonotype. The rearrangement uses TRBV15 and TRBJ2-1; 10 bases line up with TRBD2. The V and J ends lost 5 bases and 5 bases, in that order; junction bases with no gene match: 9. Germline CDR1 LNHNV, CDR2 YYDKDF (reference sequence). There are 16 residues in the CDR3. The CDR3 sequence is CATSWLAGARDNEQFF. The CDR3 DNA reads TGTGCCACCAGCTGGCTAGCGGGGGCCCGGGACAATGAGCAGTTCTTC.

The V call is TRBV10-2, the J call TRBJ2-7; 7 positions agree with TRBD1. The CDR3 contains 16 residues. Germline V gives CDR1 WSHSY, CDR2 SAAADI. V lost 2 bases, J lost 4 bases, and 11 bases stayed unmatched. Here the CDR3 reads CASSEGPGTELYEQYF. Written as DNA, the CDR3 is TGCGCCAGCAGTGAGGGCCCCGGGACAGAGTTGTACGAGCAGTACTTC.

Worth noting for this clonotype: An end of the junction differs from the germline gene, which may be a read error. V and J are TRBV2 and TRBJ2-7; D gene uncertain. The CDR3 is made up of 13 amino acids. The germline V gene has CDR1 SNHLY and CDR2 FYNNEI. As DNA, the CDR3 is TGTACCAGCAGTGAAGAACTCTCCTACGAGCAGTACTTC. Its protein is CTSSEELSYEQYF.

J is TRBJ2-1 and V is TRBV5-5, with D unresolved. Deletions cut 2 bases from V and 7 bases from J, with 13 bases between. Germline V CDR1 and CDR2: SGHKS, YYEKEE (reference sequence). The CDR3 runs 14 residues. CDR3 in amino acids: CASSLGLGSNEQFF. The CDR3 nucleotides are TGTGCCAGCAGCTTAGGGTTGGGGTCGAATGAGCAGTTCTTC.

The chain links TRBV29-1 to TRBJ2-4; a possible D gene is TRBD2 (6 bases). The ends were cut back, 7 bases at V and 13 bases at J, with 17 bases in the middle. Germline V lookup: CDR1 SQVTM, CDR2 ANQGSEA. There are 11 residues in the CDR3. The CDR3 protein is CSGGGGREQYF. The CDR3 nucleotides are TGCAGCGGTGGGGGTGGCCGGGAGCAGTACTTC.

The chain recombines TRBV20-1 with TRBJ1-1, with 9 positions matching TRBD1. J lost 4 bases, V lost 1 base, and 13 bases had no gene match. CDR1 and CDR2 (germline): DFQATT, SNEGSKA (reference sequence). The CDR3 runs 17 residues. Written as DNA, the CDR3 is TGCAGTGCTAGAGGTCGGTACCCGGGACAGGGTCCCACTGAAGCTTTCTTT. The encoded protein is CSARGRYPGQGPTEAFF.

This clonotype appeared many times. The chain recombines TRBV7-9 with TRBJ1-5; D unresolved. V lost 1 base, J lost 3 bases, and 1 base lay in between. The CDR3 length is 12 residues. Germline CDR1 SEHNR, CDR2 FQNEAQ (reference sequence). CDR3 nucleotides: TGTGCCAGCAGCTTAGACAATCAGCCCCAGCATTTT. As protein: CASSLDNQPQHF. The whole variable domain, filled in from reference TRBV7-9 and TRBJ1-5, reads DTGVSQNPRHKITKRGQNVTFRCDPISEHNRLYWYRQTLGQGPEFLTYFQNEAQLEKSRLLSDRFSAERPKGSFSTLEIQRTEQGDSAMYLCASSLDNQPQHFGDGTRLSIL.

This clonotype turned up a few times. This chain uses TRBV28 with TRBJ1-2, with 7 bases aligning to TRBD1. The CDR3 contains 13 residues. Germline values: CDR1 MDHEN, CDR2 SYDVKM. J was trimmed by 3 bases and V by 7 bases; bases with no gene match: 5. CDR3 bases: TGTGCCAGCAAGGTACAGGGGTACTATGGCTACACCTTC. Translated, it gives CASKVQGYYGYTF.

This clonotype was detected only a few times. The V and J genes are TRBV4-3 and TRBJ1-1; D possibly corresponds to TRBD1 (5 bases). Looked up from germline, CDR1 is LGHNA and CDR2 is YSLEER. CDR3 length: 16 residues. V gave up 4 bases and J gave up 3 bases, with 18 bases separating them. The DNA for the CDR3 is TGCGCCAGCAGCCCTCTGATGTGGGGCTTGGACACTGAAGCTTTCTTT. Translation: CASSPLMWGLDTEAFF.

The chain carries TRBV29-1 and TRBJ1-2; possibly TRBD1 for D (5 bases). Trimming stripped 1 base from V and 8 bases from J, with 14 bases between. Germline CDR1 is SQVTM and CDR2 is ANQGSEA. This CDR3 spans 13 amino acids. CDR3 DNA: TGCAGCGTTGAAGGGGGACGAGAGCTCGGCTACACCTTC. It encodes CSVEGGRELGYTF.

This clonotype was observed a few times. The chain has TRBV28 and TRBJ2-7; D is uncertain. Per the germline V gene, CDR1 is MDHEN and CDR2 is SYDVKM. The CDR3 is 12 amino acids. Deletions cut 8 bases from V and 6 bases from J, with 14 bases between. CDR3 sequence reads: CASFSQGTEQYF. The CDR3 DNA follows: TGTGCCAGCTTTTCACAAGGTACCGAGCAGTACTTC.

The chain uses TRBV7-9 and TRBJ2-1, with TRBD1 matching 8 bases. The J segment lost 1 base and the V segment lost 4 bases, leaving 9 bases of the junction unmatched. This CDR3 is built from 17 residues. CDR1 and CDR2 from the germline V gene are SEHNR and FQNEAQ (reference sequence). The CDR3 DNA is TGTGCCAGCAGCTCCTACCCCGGGACAGGTTCCTACAATGAGCAGTTCTTC. Residues: CASSSYPGTGSYNEQFF. The variable domain in full, completed from reference TRBV7-9 and TRBJ2-1, reads DTGVSQNPRHKITKRGQNVTFRCDPISEHNRLYWYRQTLGQGPEFLTYFQNEAQLEKSRLLSDRFSAERPKGSFSTLEIQRTEQGDSAMYLCASSSYPGTGSYNEQFFGPGTRLTVL.

Concerning this clonotype itself: The junction shows a germline mismatch at one end, possibly a read error. The rearrangement uses TRBV7-6 and TRBJ2-2; D may be TRBD1 (6 bases). From germline, CDR1 is SGHVS and CDR2 FNYEAQ. CDR3 length: 16 amino acids. CDR3 bases: TGTGCCAGCAGCTCCTTTGCAATGGGGGACACCGGGGAGCGGTTTTTT. This codes for CASSSFAMGDTGERFF.

To note about this clonotype: A much larger clone is a single base away; this may be a read error. The rearrangement joins TRBV2 to TRBJ2-1, with 7 positions matching TRBD2. This CDR3 has 11 amino acids. Losses at the gene ends were 5 bases for V and 15 bases for J; bases not matched to a gene: 7. Germline V gene lookup returns CDR1 SNHLY and CDR2 FYNNEI. The CDR3 here is CASSPGTKTFF. The CDR3, as DNA: TGTGCCAGCAGTCCCGGGACTAAGACGTTCTTC.

The sample holds a few counts of this clonotype. The chain combines TRBV20-1 with TRBJ1-6; the D is unclear. V lost 4 bases and J lost 18, with 19 bases in between. The CDR3 spans 12 residues. Looked up from germline, CDR1 is DFQATT and CDR2 is SNEGSKA (reference sequence). The CDR3 spells CSATDPLFSHHF. In DNA form, the CDR3 reads TGCAGTGCTACGGACCCCCTTTTCTCCCACCACTTT.

This clonotype showed up many times. This chain joins TRBV10-3 and TRBJ2-3, with D possibly TRBD2 on 5 matching bases. V gave up 2 bases and J gave up 6 bases, with 15 bases separating them. The CDR3 contains 15 residues. The germline V gene has CDR1 ENHRY and CDR2 SYGVKD. The CDR3 spells CAISEPGSSLDTQYF. CDR3 nucleotide sequence: TGTGCCATCAGTGAGCCGGGGTCTTCCCTTGATACGCAGTATTTT.

V and J are TRBV7-9 and TRBJ1-1; TRBD1 might be the D (5 bases). This CDR3 is built from 14 residues. Trimming cost V 2 bases and J 5 bases, with 12 bases left between them. CDR1 SEHNR and CDR2 FQNEAQ come from the germline V gene (reference sequence). The CDR3 DNA reads as TGTGCCAGCAGCTTACCGTTCGAGGGGACTGAAGCTTTCTTT. Its translation is CASSLPFEGTEAFF.

The rearrangement links TRBV24-1 to TRBJ1-5; D is unclear. The CDR3 runs 13 residues. Germline V lookup: CDR1 KGHDR, CDR2 SFDVKD. The ends were cut back, 3 bases at V and 5 bases at J, with 7 bases in the middle. The CDR3 DNA is TGTGCCACCAGTGATACGTGGGATCAGCCCCAGCATTTT. Amino acids: CATSDTWDQPQHF.